This record concerns one T cell receptor (beta chain) sequence. These data come from a study of blood T cell repertoires in COVID-19. Turning to the study itself: Researchers got acute and convalescent COVID-19 samples from the United States, Italy and Spain.

Repertoires were generated with immunoSEQ multiplex PCR, while TCRdb's copy carries only in-frame clones and drops some. Among under 250,000 clones listed, roughly 89% were seen once. V was cut by 5 bases and J by 5 bases, with 13 bases left in between. There are 14 residues in the CDR3. Germline V gene data show CDR1 as LNHDA and CDR2 as SQIVND (reference sequence). The clonotype was recovered from a man in his 60s who had recovered from COVID-19. The specimen was peripheral blood. The V and J genes are TRBV19 and TRBJ1-5; possible D gene TRBD1, 5 bases. CDR3 amino acids: CASSPSAGHQPQHF. The DNA for the CDR3 is TGTGCCAGTAGTCCCTCCGCAGGGCATCAGCCCCAGCATTTT.